Listed here are 30 T cell receptor beta chains from one sample, sequenced in a study of molecular identifiers for immune sequencing clone quantification. TCRdb reprocessed the PCR reads via MiXCR and lists one record per CDR3 protein. The data show some 590,000 distinct CDR3 sequences, approximately 24% seen once. Sequencing was carried out using naive CD8+ T cells from blood, with Jurkat cell RNA spiked in. Subset defined: FACS-sorted CD8+CD4-CCR7+CD45RA+ naive T cells. The receptors derive from a human donor in good health. Some libraries in this study had Jurkat cell RNA spiked in.

As regards this clonotype: As the CDR3 is not closed by the conserved phenylalanine or tryptophan, this likely results from a read error. V and J are TRBV4-1 and TRBJ2-7, with D possibly matching TRBD2 (5 bases). Germline CDR1 MGHRA, CDR2 YSYEKL. The CDR3 runs to 14 residues. The ends were cut back, 0 bases at V and 1 base at J, with 7 bases in the middle. CDR3 in amino acids: CASSQDPGSYEQYL. As DNA, the CDR3 is TGCGCCAGCAGCCAAGATCCGGGATCCTACGAGCAGTACCTC.

V gene TRBV7-6 combines with J gene TRBJ2-1, with D perhaps given as TRBD1 or TRBD2 (7 bases each). Trimming shortened V by 5 bases and J by 12 bases, and 14 bases separated the two germline ends. The CDR3 is 12 residues long. CDR1 and CDR2 (germline): SGHVS, FNYEAQ. As DNA, the CDR3 is TGTGCCAGCAGCCAGGGGGGGGATGGGCAGTTCTTC. It yields the protein CASSQGGDGQFF.

This clonotype was seen a few times. The V gene is TRBV27, the J gene TRBJ2-1; the match to TRBD2 covers 9 bases. J was trimmed by 4 bases and V by 4 bases; bases with no gene match: 8. Germline V gives CDR1 MNHEY, CDR2 SMNVEV (reference sequence). CDR3 length: 16 residues. The CDR3 sequence is CASSSTRLAVYNEQFF. In DNA form, the CDR3 reads TGTGCCAGCAGTTCCACCCGACTAGCGGTATACAATGAGCAGTTCTTC.

This sequence joins TRBV5-8 and TRBJ2-7; D is unresolved. CDR3 length: 13 amino acids. Germline-derived CDR1 and CDR2 are SGHTS and YDEGEE. The DNA of the CDR3 is TGTGCAGGCCACGATACCCACTCCTACGAGCAGTACTTC. Translated, it gives CAGHDTHSYEQYF. Variable domain in full (rest from reference TRBV5-8 and TRBJ2-7): EAGVTQSPTHLIKTRGQQATLRCSPISGHTSVYWYQQALGLGLQFLLWYDEGEERNRGNFPPRFSGRQFPNYSSELNVNALELEDSALYLCAGHDTHSYEQYFGPGTRLTVT.

V usage is TRBV11-2 and J usage is TRBJ2-7; D is perhaps TRBD1 (5 bases). The CDR3 has 13 residues. V was cut by 1 base and J by 7 bases, with 11 bases left in between. Germline loops: CDR1 SGHAT, CDR2 FQNNGV. The CDR3 DNA follows: TGTGCCAGCAGCTTAGGCAGGGCTCGGGAGCAGTACTTC. Its translation: CASSLGRAREQYF.

The sample holds many counts of this clonotype. J is TRBJ2-7 and V is TRBV20-1, with D possibly being TRBD2 (6 bases). Germline assignment: CDR1 DFQATT and CDR2 SNEGSKA (reference sequence). The CDR3 sequence is 12 residues long. Trimming took 2 bases from V and 4 from J, leaving 9 bases between them. The CDR3: CSARMEGYEQYF. Here the CDR3 DNA reads TGCAGTGCTAGAATGGAGGGGTACGAGCAGTACTTC.

This clonotype has a count of ten or more. The chain couples TRBV2 to TRBJ1-6, with TRBD1 matching 7 bases. Per the germline V gene, CDR1 is SNHLY and CDR2 is FYNNEI. CDR3 length: 19 residues. J was trimmed by 0 bases and V by 8 bases; bases with no gene match: 16. CDR3 nucleotides: TGTGCCAGCTCTTGGACAGGCCGATCCAGTAGCTCCTATAATTCACCCCTCCACTTT. Amino acids: CASSWTGRSSSSYNSPLHF.

A note on this clonotype: A much larger clone is a single base away; this may be a read error. J is TRBJ2-7 and V is TRBV20-1; 8 bases align to TRBD2. The CDR3 extends over 14 amino acids. Germline V gene data show CDR1 as DFQATT and CDR2 as SNEGSKA (reference sequence). CDR3 sequence (DNA): TGCAGTGCCAGAGGTGGTAGCGGGACCTACGCGCAGTACTTC. Protein product: CSARGGSGTYAQYF.

Many counts were recorded for this clonotype. The chain has TRBV4-3 and TRBJ1-4; D may be TRBD1 (5 bases). The length of the CDR3 is 17 residues. Germline V gene data show CDR1 as LGHNA and CDR2 as YSLEER. V was pared by 0 bases and J by 0 bases, with 11 bases between. CDR3 DNA: TGCGCCAGCAGCCAAGATTTAGTGGGGGCAACTAATGAAAAACTGTTTTTT. This gives the protein CASSQDLVGATNEKLFF.

The rearrangement links TRBV30 to TRBJ2-2; a possible D gene is TRBD2 (6 bases). This CDR3 contains 14 residues. Germline V CDR1 and CDR2: GTSNPN, SVGIG (reference sequence). CDR3 amino acids: CVLTTTSSTGELFF. The CDR3 DNA is TGTGTCCTAACTACGACTAGTTCCACCGGGGAGCTGTTTTTT.

The chain has TRBV25-1 and TRBJ2-1; D is uncertain. Trimming cost V 5 bases and J 12 bases, with 17 bases left between them. The CDR3 consists of 13 residues. Germline-derived CDR1 and CDR2 are MGHDK and SYGVNS. For the CDR3, the DNA is TGTGCCAGCAGTCCCGTCTCGACGCATACGCAGTTCTTC. Translating it yields CASSPVSTHTQFF.

The V call is TRBV4-3, the J call TRBJ2-1; tentatively, D is TRBD2 (5 bases). This CDR3 comprises 15 residues. V dropped 0 bases and J dropped 4 bases, with 10 bases sitting between them. Germline assignment: CDR1 LGHNA and CDR2 YSLEER. The CDR3 region has the DNA TGCGCCAGCAGCCAAGACACGGGGTGGTACAATGAGCAGTTCTTC. Translating gives CASSQDTGWYNEQFF.

In its sample, this clonotype was seen many times. J is TRBJ2-7 and V is TRBV5-8; D is uncertain. The CDR3 has 11 amino acids. Trimming took 4 bases from V and 3 from J, leaving 5 bases between them. The germline V gene encodes CDR1 SGHTS and CDR2 YDEGEE. The CDR3 DNA is TGTGCCAGCAGCAGATACTACGAGCAGTACTTC. It specifies CASSRYYEQYF. Full variable domain (remainder filled in from reference TRBV5-8 and TRBJ2-7): EAGVTQSPTHLIKTRGQQATLRCSPISGHTSVYWYQQALGLGLQFLLWYDEGEERNRGNFPPRFSGRQFPNYSSELNVNALELEDSALYLCASSRYYEQYFGPGTRLTVT.

The chain has TRBV21-1 and TRBJ1-1. TRBV21-1 is a listed pseudogene. CDR3 length: 15 amino acids. In nucleotides, the CDR3 is TGTGCCAGCAGGTCGGCAGGATGGGAGAACACTGAAGCTTTCTTT. It translates to CASRSAGWENTEAFF.

The chain recombines TRBV4-3 with TRBJ1-4; no clear D gene. The germline V and J ends were trimmed by 4 bases and 3 bases, with 15 bases remaining between them. CDR3 length: 16 amino acids. CDR1 LGHNA and CDR2 YSLEER come from the germline V gene. The CDR3 DNA reads TGCGCCAGCAGCCCATTGGAGGGAATGGCTAATGAAAAACTGTTTTTT. Protein product: CASSPLEGMANEKLFF.

The chain is built from TRBV27 and TRBJ2-1; unclear D gene. In germline, CDR1 is MNHEY, CDR2 SMNVEV (reference sequence). Trimming cost V 0 bases and J 8 bases, with 14 bases left between them. This CDR3 comprises 15 residues. CDR3 in DNA: TGTGCCAGCAGTTTATCGAGCATCCGGTCCGATGAGCAGTTCTTC. Encoded protein: CASSLSSIRSDEQFF.

The chain uses TRBV29-1 and TRBJ2-1; TRBD2 matches 11 bases. The germline CDR1 and CDR2 sequences are SQVTM and ANQGSEA. This CDR3 has 15 amino acids. Trimming took 3 bases from V and 3 from J; bases not matched to a gene: 4. The CDR3 DNA follows: TGCAGCGTTGAGGTGACTAGCGGGATCTACAATGAGCAGTTCTTC. Amino acid sequence: CSVEVTSGIYNEQFF.

This clonotype showed up just a few times. V usage is TRBV5-6 and J usage is TRBJ1-5; D perhaps matches TRBD1 (5 bases). CDR3 length equals 15 residues. V was trimmed by 2 bases and J by 4 bases, leaving 13 bases between them. CDR1 is SGHDT and CDR2 is YYEEEE in the germline V gene. The CDR3 is CASSFGPRGNQPQHF. CDR3 sequence (DNA): TGTGCCAGCAGCTTCGGTCCACGGGGGAATCAGCCCCAGCATTTT.

Worth noting for this clonotype: A read error is possible here, since a much larger clone lies one base away. The gene calls are TRBV4-1 and TRBJ2-1; D may be TRBD2 (6 bases). Germline V gene sequence: CDR1 MGHRA, CDR2 YSYEKL. The CDR3 is 13 amino acids. The CDR3 DNA follows: TGCGCCAACAGCCAGGGAGGACCTCCGGGGCAGTTCTTC. Protein: CANSQGGPPGQFF.

V gene TRBV27 combines with J gene TRBJ1-2; TRBD1 might be the D (6 bases). This CDR3 region has 16 residues. Trimming took 2 bases from V and 2 from J, leaving 15 bases between them. From germline, CDR1 is MNHEY and CDR2 SMNVEV (reference sequence). The CDR3 is CASSLRGGRNNYGYTF. CDR3 nucleotide sequence: TGTGCCAGCAGTTTAAGGGGGGGACGGAACAACTATGGCTACACCTTC.

This clonotype was seen repeatedly, ten times or more. The chain couples TRBV7-9 to TRBJ1-2, with D unresolved. From germline, CDR1 is SEHNR and CDR2 FQNEAQ (reference sequence). CDR3 length equals 11 residues. Trimming cost V 4 bases and J 4 bases, with 4 bases left between them. The CDR3 sequence: CASSSAYGYTF. In DNA form, the CDR3 reads TGTGCCAGCAGCTCCGCCTATGGCTACACCTTC.

In this sample, this clonotype turned up a few times. V and J are TRBV9 and TRBJ1-1, with D possibly TRBD1 on 6 matching bases. Germline-derived CDR1 and CDR2 are SGDLS and YYNGEE. The CDR3 loop spans 15 amino acids. V dropped 3 bases and J dropped 1 base, with 13 bases sitting between them. In DNA, the CDR3 is TGTGCCAGCAGCGGGCGGGACACGGGGAACACTGAAGCTTTCTTT. Translated, it gives CASSGRDTGNTEAFF.

This chain uses TRBV14 with TRBJ1-2; 7 nucleotides match TRBD1. Trimming took 4 bases from V and 5 from J; bases not matched to a gene: 7. This CDR3 contains 14 residues. Germline loops: CDR1 SGHDN, CDR2 FVKESK. CDR3 nucleotides: TGTGCCAGCAGCCTCACAGGGGCGATATATGGCTACACCTTC. Amino acid sequence: CASSLTGAIYGYTF.

Remarks on this clonotype: A much larger clone lies a single base off, so this may be a read error. The DNA for the CDR3 is TGTGCCAGCAGCTCCAGGGTAGCGGAGAATTCACCCCTCCCCTTT. It specifies CASSSRVAENSPLPF. The V call is TRBV7-2, the J call TRBJ1-6, with D perhaps matching TRBD1 (5 bases). The germline gives CDR1 SGHTA, CDR2 FQGNSA. The CDR3 is 15 residues long.

This clonotype was seen only a few times. The rearrangement joins TRBV20-1 to TRBJ2-7; weak D call: TRBD1 (5 bases). Germline CDR1 and CDR2: DFQATT and SNEGSKA (reference sequence). V gave up 2 bases and J gave up 0 bases, with 14 bases separating them. This CDR3 is built from 15 residues. The CDR3 reads CSARTRQFSSYEQYF. CDR3 sequence (DNA): TGCAGTGCTAGAACTCGACAGTTTAGCTCCTACGAGCAGTACTTC.

About this clonotype itself: Sequence at one end of the junction differs from germline and may be a read error. For the CDR3, the DNA is TGTGCCAGCAGGGCGACAGGGACGGGGGGCCTAAATGAAAAACTGTCTTTT. It is translated as CASRATGTGGLNEKLSF. The chain combines TRBV27 with TRBJ1-4; 7 positions match TRBD1. Germline V CDR1 and CDR2: MNHEY, SMNVEV (reference sequence). The CDR3 sequence is 17 residues long.

The count of this clonotype is one. The chain is built from TRBV6-1 and TRBJ2-6, with D hard to call. CDR1 MNHNS and CDR2 SASEGT come from the germline V gene. V was cut by 9 bases and J by 3 bases, with 15 bases left in between. The CDR3 is 15 residues long. This CDR3 is CASPTFVNGANVLTF. The CDR3 DNA reads as TGTGCCAGTCCAACTTTCGTCAATGGGGCCAACGTCCTGACTTTC.

This clonotype turned up a few times. The J gene is TRBJ1-2, the V gene TRBV7-6; D call uncertain. The CDR3 is made up of 13 amino acids. CDR1 and CDR2 from the germline V gene are SGHVS and FNYEAQ. Trimming stripped 5 bases from V and 6 bases from J, with 13 bases between. The CDR3 nucleotides read TGTGCCAGCAGCCCCGACGGCTACAATGGCTACACCTTC. Translated, it gives CASSPDGYNGYTF.

This chain uses TRBV27 with TRBJ2-7; D not certain. V was cut by 2 bases and J by 5 bases, with 10 bases left in between. Germline CDR1 and CDR2: MNHEY and SMNVEV (reference sequence). The CDR3 length is 13 residues. CDR3 sequence reads: CASSLDNSHEQYF. The CDR3 bases are TGTGCCAGCAGTTTAGACAATTCCCACGAGCAGTACTTC.

The V call is TRBV19, the J call TRBJ2-1, with D maybe TRBD2 (6 bases). The CDR3 contains 17 residues. With 5 bases removed from V and 12 bases from J, the gap between germline ends came to 29 bases. CDR1 is LNHDA and CDR2 is SQIVND in the germline V gene (reference sequence). CDR3 bases: TGTGCCAGTAGTTCCCCCTTAAGGGTCGGCGGGATAGAGAGGCAGTTCTTC. Encoded protein: CASSSPLRVGGIERQFF.